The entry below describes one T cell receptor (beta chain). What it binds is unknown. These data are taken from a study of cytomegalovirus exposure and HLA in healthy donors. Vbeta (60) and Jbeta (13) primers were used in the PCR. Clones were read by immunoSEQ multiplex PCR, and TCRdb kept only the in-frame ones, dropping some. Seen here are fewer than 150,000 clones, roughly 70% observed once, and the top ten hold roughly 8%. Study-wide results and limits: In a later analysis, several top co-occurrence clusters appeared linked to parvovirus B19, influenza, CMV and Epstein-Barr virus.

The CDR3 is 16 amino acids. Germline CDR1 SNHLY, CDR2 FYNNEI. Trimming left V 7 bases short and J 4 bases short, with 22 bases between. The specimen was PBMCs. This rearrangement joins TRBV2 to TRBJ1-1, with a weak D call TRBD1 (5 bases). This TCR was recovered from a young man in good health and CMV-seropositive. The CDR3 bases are TGTGCCAGCACCCGAATCCATCTGGGGCAAGGCACTGAAGCTTTCTTT. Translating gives CASTRIHLGQGTEAFF.